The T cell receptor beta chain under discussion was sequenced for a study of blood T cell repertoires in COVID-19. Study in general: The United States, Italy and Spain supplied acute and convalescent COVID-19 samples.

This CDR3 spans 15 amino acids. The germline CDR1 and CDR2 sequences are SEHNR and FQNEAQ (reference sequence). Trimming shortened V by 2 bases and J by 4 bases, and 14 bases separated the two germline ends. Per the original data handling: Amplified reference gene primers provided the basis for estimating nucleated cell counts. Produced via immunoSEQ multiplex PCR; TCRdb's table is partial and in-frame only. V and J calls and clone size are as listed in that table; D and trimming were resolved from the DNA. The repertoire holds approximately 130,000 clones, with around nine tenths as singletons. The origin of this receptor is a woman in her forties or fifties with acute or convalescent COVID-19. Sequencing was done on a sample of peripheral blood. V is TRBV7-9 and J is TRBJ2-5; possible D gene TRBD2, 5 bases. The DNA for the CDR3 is TGTGCCAGCAGCTTAACTAGGGTGGGCCGAGAGACCCAGTACTTC. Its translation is CASSLTRVGRETQYF.